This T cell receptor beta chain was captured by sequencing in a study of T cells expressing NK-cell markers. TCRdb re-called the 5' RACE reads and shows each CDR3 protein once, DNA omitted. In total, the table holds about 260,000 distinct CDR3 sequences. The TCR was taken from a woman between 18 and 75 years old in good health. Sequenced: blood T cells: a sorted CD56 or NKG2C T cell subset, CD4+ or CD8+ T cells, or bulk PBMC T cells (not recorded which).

CDR3 protein: CSARGNKTGRSSPLHF. The V gene is TRBV20-1, the J gene TRBJ1-6; TCRdb designates TRBD1, a call that cannot be tested without DNA. This CDR3 comprises 16 residues. Germline CDR1 and CDR2: DFQATT and SNEGSKA (reference sequence).